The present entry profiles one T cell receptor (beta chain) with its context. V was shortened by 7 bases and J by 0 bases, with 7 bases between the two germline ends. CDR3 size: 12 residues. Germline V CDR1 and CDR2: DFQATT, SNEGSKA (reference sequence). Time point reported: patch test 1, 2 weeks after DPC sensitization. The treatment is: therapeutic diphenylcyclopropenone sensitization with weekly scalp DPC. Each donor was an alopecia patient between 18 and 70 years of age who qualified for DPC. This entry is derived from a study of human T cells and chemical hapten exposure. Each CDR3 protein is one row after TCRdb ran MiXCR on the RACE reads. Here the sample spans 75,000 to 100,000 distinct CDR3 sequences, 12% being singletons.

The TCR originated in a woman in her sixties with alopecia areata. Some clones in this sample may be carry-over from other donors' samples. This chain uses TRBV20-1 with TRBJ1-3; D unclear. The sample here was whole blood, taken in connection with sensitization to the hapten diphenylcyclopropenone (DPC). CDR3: CSGVNSGNTIYF. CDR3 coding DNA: TGCAGTGGGGTAAACTCTGGAAACACCATATATTTT.